This record concerns one T cell receptor (beta chain) sequence. The data derive from a study of identical twins. Germline-derived CDR1 and CDR2 are SGHDT and YYEEEE. After removal of 4 bases from V and 3 bases from J, the junction contained 8 bases not matched to a gene. The CDR3 has 17 amino acids. In TCRdb, the 5' RACE reads were re-called with MiXCR into one record per CDR3 protein. The sample records 300,000 to 400,000 distinct CDR3 sequences, roughly 10% being singletons. This clonotype originated in a woman between 45 and 60 years old in good health. Sequencing input: naive T cells sorted from blood. The chain uses TRBV5-6 and TRBJ2-3; 13 nucleotides line up with TRBD2. The CDR3 here is CASSLDRTSGRTDTQYF. As DNA, the CDR3 is TGTGCCAGCAGCCTAGACCGGACTAGCGGGAGAACAGATACGCAGTATTTT.